This TCR beta chain was captured by sequencing in a study of blood T cell repertoires in COVID-19. As for the study in general: Sites across the United States, Italy and Spain contributed samples from acute and convalescent COVID-19. The cDNA or gDNA used as material had been derived from T cells, B-cell-depleted T cells, or PBMCs.

CDR1 and CDR2 (germline): SGHTS, YDEGEE. V was clipped by 4 bases and J by 0 bases; unmatched bases: 10. The CDR3 consists of 17 residues. Seattle-derived patients entered the study during active infection and were followed longitudinally. How the authors handled the data: For nucleated cells, counts were estimated from reference gene primer amplification. Assay used: immunoSEQ multiplex PCR; TCRdb lists only in-frame clones, some missing. V, J and clone size reflect that table, while D and trimming were determined from the DNA. Of 210,000 or so clones detected, roughly 85% appear once; the ten largest clones hold 4.5% to 5.5%.

The source of this sequence is a man aged 45-65 years with COVID-19, enrolled during active disease. What was sequenced was peripheral blood. The rearrangement joins TRBV5-8 to TRBJ1-3, with TRBD1 identical over 7 bases. For the CDR3, the DNA is TGTGCCAGCAGCCTGTTGGACAGGAGCAGCTCTGGAAACACCATATATTTT. Protein product: CASSLLDRSSSGNTIYF.